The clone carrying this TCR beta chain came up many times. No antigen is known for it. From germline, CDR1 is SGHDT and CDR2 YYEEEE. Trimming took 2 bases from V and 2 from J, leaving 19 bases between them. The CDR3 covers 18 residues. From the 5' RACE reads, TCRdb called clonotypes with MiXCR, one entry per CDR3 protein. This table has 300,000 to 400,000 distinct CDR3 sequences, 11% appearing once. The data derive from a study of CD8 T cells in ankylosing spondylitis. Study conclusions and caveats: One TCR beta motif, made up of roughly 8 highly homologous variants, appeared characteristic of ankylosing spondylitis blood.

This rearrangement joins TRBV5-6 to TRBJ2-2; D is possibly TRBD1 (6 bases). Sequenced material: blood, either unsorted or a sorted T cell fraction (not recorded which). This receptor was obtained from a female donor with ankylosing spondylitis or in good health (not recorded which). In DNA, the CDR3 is TGTGCCAGCAGCTTCTACCCTCGTCGGGACACCAACACCGGGGAGCTGTTTTTT. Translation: CASSFYPRRDTNTGELFF. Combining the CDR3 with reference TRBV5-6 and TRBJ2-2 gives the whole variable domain DAGVTQSPTHLIKTRGQQVTLRCSPKSGHDTVSWYQQALGQGPQFIFQYYEEEERQRGNFPDRFSGHQFPNYSSELNVNALLLGDSALYLCASSFYPRRDTNTGELFFGEGSRLTVL.